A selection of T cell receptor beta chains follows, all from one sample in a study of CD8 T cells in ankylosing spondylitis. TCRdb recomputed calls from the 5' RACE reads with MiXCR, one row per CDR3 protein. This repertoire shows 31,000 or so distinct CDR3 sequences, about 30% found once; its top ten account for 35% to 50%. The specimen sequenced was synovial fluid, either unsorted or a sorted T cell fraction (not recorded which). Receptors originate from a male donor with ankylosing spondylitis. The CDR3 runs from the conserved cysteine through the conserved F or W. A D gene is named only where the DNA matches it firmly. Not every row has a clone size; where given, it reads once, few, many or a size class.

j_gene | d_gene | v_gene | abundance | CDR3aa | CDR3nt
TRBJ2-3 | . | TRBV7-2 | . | CASSLVTRRPSDTQYF | TGTGCCAGCAGCTTAGTCACCCGGAGGCCCTCAGATACGCAGTATTTT
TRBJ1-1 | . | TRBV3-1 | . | CASSQIPGERPEAFF | TGTGCCAGCAGCCAAATCCCAGGGGAACGGCCTGAAGCTTTCTTT
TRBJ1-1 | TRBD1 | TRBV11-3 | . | CASSPVRGQGDLVAFF | TGTGCCAGCAGCCCAGTTAGGGGACAGGGAGACCTCGTAGCTTTCTTT
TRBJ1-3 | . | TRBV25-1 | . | CSILGERNTIYF | TGTTCCATCTTGGGGGAGCGAAACACCATATATTTT
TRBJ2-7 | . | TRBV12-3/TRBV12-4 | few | CASSLSHAYEQYF | TGTGCCAGCAGTTTAAGTCACGCCTACGAGCAGTACTTC
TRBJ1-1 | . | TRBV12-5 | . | CASGAVGGAATEAFF | TGTGCTAGTGGCGCCGTCGGGGGGGCCGCCACTGAAGCTTTCTTT
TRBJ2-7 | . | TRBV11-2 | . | CASSLALGFNEQYF | TGTGCCAGCAGCTTAGCTTTAGGGTTCAACGAGCAGTACTTC
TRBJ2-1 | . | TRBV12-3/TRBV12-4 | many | CASSLFAEYNEQFF | TGTGCCAGCAGTTTGTTCGCGGAGTACAATGAGCAGTTCTTC
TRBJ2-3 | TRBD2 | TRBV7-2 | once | CASSDLVLVLPRLALDGTDTQYF | TGTGCCAGCAGCGATTTGGTGCTTGTACTCCCACGACTAGCTCTGGATGGCACAGATACGCAGTATTTT
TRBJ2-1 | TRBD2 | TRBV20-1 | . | CSARDWASGTEQFF | TGCAGTGCTAGAGATTGGGCTAGCGGGACCGAGCAGTTCTTC
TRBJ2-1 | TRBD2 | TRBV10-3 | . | CAISESQASGDHNEQFF | TGTGCCATCAGTGAGTCTCAGGCTAGCGGGGATCACAATGAGCAGTTCTTC
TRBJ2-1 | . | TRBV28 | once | CATSQRGVNEQFF | TGCGCCACCAGTCAGAGGGGGGTCAATGAGCAGTTCTTC
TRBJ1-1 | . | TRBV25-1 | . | CASSEPGLNTEAFF | TGTGCCAGCAGTGAACCAGGGTTGAACACTGAAGCTTTCTTT
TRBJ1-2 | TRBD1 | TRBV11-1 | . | CASSLKRAGGTANYGYTF | TGTGCCAGCAGCTTAAAGAGGGCAGGGGGGACGGCTAACTATGGCTACACCTTC
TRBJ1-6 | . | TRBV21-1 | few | CASSKDRRNNSPLHF | TGTGCCAGCAGCAAGGATAGGCGAAACAATTCACCCCTCCACTTT
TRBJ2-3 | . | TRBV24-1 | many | CATSLGDTQYF | TGTGCCACCAGTCTCGGGGATACGCAGTATTTT
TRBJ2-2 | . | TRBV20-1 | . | CSARIPGVDTGELFF | TGCAGTGCTAGAATCCCCGGAGTGGACACCGGGGAGCTGTTTTTT
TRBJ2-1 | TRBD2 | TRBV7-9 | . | CASSARTSGRNEQFF | TGTGCCAGCAGCGCTCGGACTAGCGGGAGGAATGAGCAGTTCTTC
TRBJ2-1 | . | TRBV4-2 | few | CASSQDYASDDEQFF | TGTGCCAGCAGCCAAGATTATGCTAGCGATGATGAGCAGTTCTTC
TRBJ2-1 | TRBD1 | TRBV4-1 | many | CASSQEVGQGGHNEQFF | TGCGCCAGCAGTCAAGAGGTTGGACAGGGAGGCCACAATGAGCAGTTCTTC
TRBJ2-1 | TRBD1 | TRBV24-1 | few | CATSDSPGQGANEQFF | TGTGCCACCAGTGATTCACCGGGACAGGGGGCAAATGAGCAGTTCTTC
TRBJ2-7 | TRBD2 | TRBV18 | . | CASSPGWTSGSHEQYF | TGTGCCAGCTCACCAGGGTGGACTAGCGGGAGCCACGAGCAGTACTTC
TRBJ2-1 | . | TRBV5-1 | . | CASSEQLSSYNEQFF | TGCGCCAGCAGCGAGCAACTCAGCTCCTACAATGAGCAGTTCTTC
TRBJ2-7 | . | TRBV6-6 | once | CASRPGAYYEQYF | TGTGCCAGCAGACCCGGGGCATACTACGAGCAGTACTTC
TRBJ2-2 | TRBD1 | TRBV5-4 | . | CASSYRGTGELFF | TGTGCCAGCAGCTACAGGGGTACCGGGGAGCTGTTTTTT
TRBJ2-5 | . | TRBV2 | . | CASLGETQYF | TGTGCCAGTTTGGGGGAGACCCAGTACTTC
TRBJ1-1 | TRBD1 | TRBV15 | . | CATSRDLPGQENTEAFF | TGTGCCACCAGCAGAGATCTCCCGGGACAGGAGAACACTGAAGCTTTCTTT
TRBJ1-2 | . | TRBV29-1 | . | CSVGGSETGDAYGYTF | TGCAGCGTGGGTGGTTCGGAGACAGGAGATGCCTATGGCTACACCTTC
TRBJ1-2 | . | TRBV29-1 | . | CSGGTAFNYGYTF | TGCAGCGGAGGGACCGCCTTCAACTATGGCTACACCTTC